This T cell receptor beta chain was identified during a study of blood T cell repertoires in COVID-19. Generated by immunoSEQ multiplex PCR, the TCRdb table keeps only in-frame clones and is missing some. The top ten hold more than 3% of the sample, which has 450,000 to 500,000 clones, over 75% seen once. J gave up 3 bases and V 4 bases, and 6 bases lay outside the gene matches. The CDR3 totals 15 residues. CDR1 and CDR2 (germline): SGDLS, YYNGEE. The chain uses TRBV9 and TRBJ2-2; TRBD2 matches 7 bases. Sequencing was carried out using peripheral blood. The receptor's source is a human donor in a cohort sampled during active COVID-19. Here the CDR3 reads CASSPSRGYTGELFF. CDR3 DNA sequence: TGTGCCAGCAGCCCGTCGCGGGGGTACACCGGGGAGCTGTTTTTT.